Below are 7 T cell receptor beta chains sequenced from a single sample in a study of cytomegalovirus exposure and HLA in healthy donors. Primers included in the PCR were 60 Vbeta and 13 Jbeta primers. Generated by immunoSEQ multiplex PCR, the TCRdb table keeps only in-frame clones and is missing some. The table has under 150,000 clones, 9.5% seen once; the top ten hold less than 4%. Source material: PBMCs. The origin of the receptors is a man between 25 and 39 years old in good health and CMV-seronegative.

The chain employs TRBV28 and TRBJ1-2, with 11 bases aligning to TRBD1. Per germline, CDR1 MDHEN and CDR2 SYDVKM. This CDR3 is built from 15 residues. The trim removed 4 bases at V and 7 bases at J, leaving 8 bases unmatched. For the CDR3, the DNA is TGTGCCAGCAGTTCAGGACAGGGGGCTGTAGTTGGCTACACCTTC. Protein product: CASSSGQGAVVGYTF.

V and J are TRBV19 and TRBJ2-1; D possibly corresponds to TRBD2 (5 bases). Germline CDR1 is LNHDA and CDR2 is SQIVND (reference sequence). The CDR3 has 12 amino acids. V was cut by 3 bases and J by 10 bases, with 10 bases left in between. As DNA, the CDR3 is TGTGCCAGTAGTATGTCCCCGGGGGAGCAGTTCTTC. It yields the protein CASSMSPGEQFF.

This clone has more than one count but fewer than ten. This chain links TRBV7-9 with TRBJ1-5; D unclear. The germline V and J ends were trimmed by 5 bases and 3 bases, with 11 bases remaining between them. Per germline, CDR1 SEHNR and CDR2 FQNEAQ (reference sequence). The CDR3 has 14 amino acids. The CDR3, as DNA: TGTGCCAGCAGCCCTGACGGGTTCAATCAGCCCCAGCATTTT. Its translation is CASSPDGFNQPQHF.

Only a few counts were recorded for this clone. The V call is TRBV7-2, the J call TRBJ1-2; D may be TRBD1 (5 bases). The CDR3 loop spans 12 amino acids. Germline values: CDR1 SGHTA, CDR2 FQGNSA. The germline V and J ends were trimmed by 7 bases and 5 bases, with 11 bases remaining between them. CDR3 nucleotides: TGTGCCAGCACCCCTGGGGGGTATGGCTACACCTTC. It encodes CASTPGGYGYTF. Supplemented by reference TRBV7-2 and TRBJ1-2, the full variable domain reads GAGVSQSPSNKVTEKGKDVELRCDPISGHTALYWYRQSLGQGLEFLIYFQGNSAPDKSGLPSDRFSAERTGGSVSTLTIQRTQQEDSAVYLCASTPGGYGYTFGSGTRLTVV.

CDR3 bases: TGTGCCAGCAGTGCCCCGGGGGGATTTGGCAATGAGCAGTTCTTC. It yields the protein CASSAPGGFGNEQFF. The chain joins TRBV2 to TRBJ2-1; 7 nucleotides align to TRBD2. J gave up 6 bases and V 4 bases, and 9 bases lay outside the gene matches. Germline loops: CDR1 SNHLY, CDR2 FYNNEI. The CDR3 runs 15 residues.

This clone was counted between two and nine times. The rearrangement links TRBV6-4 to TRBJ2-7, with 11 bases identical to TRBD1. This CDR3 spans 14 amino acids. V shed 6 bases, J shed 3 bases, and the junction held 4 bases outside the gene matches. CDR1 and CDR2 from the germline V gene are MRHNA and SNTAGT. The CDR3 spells CASSEGQGDYEQYF. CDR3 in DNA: TGTGCCAGCAGCGAGGGACAGGGGGACTACGAGCAGTACTTC.

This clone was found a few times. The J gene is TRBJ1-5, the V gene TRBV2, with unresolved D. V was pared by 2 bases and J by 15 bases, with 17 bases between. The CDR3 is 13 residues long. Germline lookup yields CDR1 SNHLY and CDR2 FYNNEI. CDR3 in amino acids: CASSENGRRGWHF. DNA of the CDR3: TGTGCCAGCAGTGAAAATGGTCGTCGAGGTTGGCATTTT. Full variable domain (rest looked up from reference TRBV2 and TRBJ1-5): EPEVTQTPSHQVTQMGQEVILRCVPISNHLYFYWYRQILGQKVEFLVSFYNNEISEKSEIFDDQFSVERPDGSNFTLKIRSTKLEDSAMYFCASSENGRRGWHFGDGTRLSIL.